Sequencing of this T cell receptor beta chain was carried out in a study of blood T cell repertoires in COVID-19. TCRdb's copy holds only in-frame clones and misses some; the assay was immunoSEQ multiplex PCR. Of roughly 290,000 clones listed, around 87% are singletons. CDR1 and CDR2 from the germline V gene are SQVTM and ANQGSEA. The CDR3 has 15 residues. The V gene end was trimmed by 3 bases and the J gene end by 2 bases; junction bases not matched to a gene: 5. The chain has TRBV29-1 and TRBJ2-7; 12 bases match TRBD2. The sample consisted of PBMCs or T cells enriched from blood (not recorded which). This clonotype was obtained from a woman younger than 35 with acute COVID-19. The CDR3 coding sequence is TGCAGCGTTGAGGTGACTAGCGGGAGAGCCTACGAGCAGTACTTC. This translates into CSVEVTSGRAYEQYF.